A selection of T cell receptor beta chains follows, all from one sample in a study of cytomegalovirus exposure and HLA in healthy donors. The method was immunoSEQ multiplex PCR; TCRdb's version includes in-frame clones alone and lacks a portion of them. The sample yields roughly 180,000 clones, roughly a tenth seen once. The sample taken for sequencing was PBMCs. These TCRs come from a woman under 40 in good health and CMV-seropositive. Both conserved end residues are part of each CDR3. A D gene is named only where the DNA matches it firmly. Clone size is not always given. Where it is, it says once, few, many or a class for expanded clones.

v_gene	len	d_gene	j_gene	abundance	CDR3aa	CDR3nt
TRBV18	15	TRBD1	TRBJ1-1	few	CASSPRQGENTEAFF	TGTGCCAGCTCACCACGACAGGGCGAGAACACTGAAGCTTTCTTT
TRBV6-5	15	TRBD1	TRBJ1-3	.	CASSYRRGLGNTIYF	TGTGCCAGCAGTTACCGGAGGGGGCTTGGAAACACCATATATTTT
TRBV4-1	15	TRBD1	TRBJ2-7	few	CASSQGHRGSYEQYF	TGCGCCAGCAGCCAAGGGCACAGGGGATCCTACGAGCAGTACTTC
TRBV29-1	11	TRBD1	TRBJ1-2	.	CSAGTGGGYTF	TGCAGCGCTGGGACAGGGGGTGGCTACACCTTC
TRBV28	14	TRBD1	TRBJ2-7	few	CASSPGQGYYEQYF	TGTGCCAGTTCCCCGGGACAGGGGTACTACGAGCAGTACTTC
TRBV11-3	13	TRBD1	TRBJ2-7	few	CASSRDRSYEQYF	TGTGCCAGCAGCCGGGACAGGTCCTACGAGCAGTACTTC
TRBV27	13	.	TRBJ1-1	few	CASSFAGNTEAFF	TGTGCCAGCAGTTTCGCAGGGAACACTGAAGCTTTCTTT
TRBV2	13	TRBD1	TRBJ2-7	.	CASSGTAPYEQYF	TGTGCCAGCAGCGGGACAGCCCCCTACGAGCAGTACTTC
TRBV5-5	16	TRBD1	TRBJ2-7	.	CASSLERQGPFYEQYF	TGTGCCAGCAGCTTGGAGAGACAGGGTCCCTTCTACGAGCAGTACTTC
TRBV19	15	TRBD1	TRBJ2-1	.	CASRMGQWTYNEQFF	TGTGCCAGTAGGATGGGACAGTGGACCTACAATGAGCAGTTCTTC
TRBV5-5	14	TRBD1	TRBJ1-2	.	CASSLGQGAHGYTF	TGTGCCAGCAGCTTGGGGCAGGGGGCCCATGGCTACACCTTC
TRBV9	14	.	TRBJ1-3	.	CASSVWSSGNTIYF	TGTGCCAGCAGCGTATGGAGCTCTGGAAACACCATATATTTT
TRBV2	13	TRBD1	TRBJ1-5	.	CASSADRDEPQHF	TGTGCCAGCAGTGCTGACAGGGATGAGCCCCAGCATTTT
TRBV4-1	16	TRBD1	TRBJ2-7	few	CASSPTVGTDPYEQYF	TGCGCCAGCAGCCCCACGGTTGGGACAGATCCCTACGAGCAGTACTTC
TRBV2	15	.	TRBJ1-3	.	CASSEDDFSGNTIYF	TGTGCCAGCAGTGAAGACGACTTCTCTGGAAACACCATATATTTT
TRBV7-9	12	.	TRBJ1-2	few	CASSFAGVGYTF	TGTGCCAGCAGCTTCGCAGGGGTCGGCTACACCTTC
TRBV5-4	14	.	TRBJ1-4	.	CASSLSGENEKLFF	TGTGCCAGCAGCTTGTCCGGTGAAAATGAAAAACTGTTTTTT
TRBV7-8	16	TRBD2	TRBJ2-3	.	CASSLNPSGFTDTQYF	TGTGCCAGCAGCTTAAACCCTAGCGGATTCACAGATACGCAGTATTTT
TRBV19	18	TRBD2	TRBJ2-1	.	CASSLTSGAQSSYNEQFF	TGTGCCAGTAGTTTAACTAGCGGGGCTCAGAGCTCCTACAATGAGCAGTTCTTC
TRBV2	15	.	TRBJ2-7	.	CASSSGGVDNYEQYF	TGTGCCAGCAGTTCCGGCGGGGTGGACAACTACGAGCAGTACTTC
TRBV5-1	18	.	TRBJ2-6	.	CASSSAARGVLGANVLTF	TGCGCCAGCAGCTCGGCCGCCAGGGGTGTGTTGGGGGCCAACGTCCTGACTTTC
TRBV2	15	.	TRBJ2-2	.	CASSGLATNTGELFF	TGTGCCAGCAGTGGGCTAGCGACGAACACCGGGGAGCTGTTTTTT
TRBV6-6	14	.	TRBJ2-7	.	CASSYKQGTYEQYF	TGTGCCAGCAGTTATAAACAGGGTACCTACGAGCAGTACTTC
TRBV5-1	15	TRBD1	TRBJ1-1	few	CASSLVPGQGTAAFF	TGCGCCAGCAGCTTGGTACCGGGACAGGGTACGGCAGCTTTCTTT
TRBV7-9	18	TRBD2	TRBJ2-3	few	CASSPPWTSGPSTDTQYF	TGTGCCAGCAGCCCTCCATGGACTAGCGGCCCTAGCACAGATACGCAGTATTTT
TRBV7-9	15	.	TRBJ2-2	few	CASSQTGMGIGELFF	TGTGCCAGCAGCCAGACGGGGATGGGGATCGGGGAGCTGTTTTTT
TRBV6-4	14	.	TRBJ2-3	.	CASRAEVSTDTQYF	TGTGCCAGCAGAGCGGAGGTTAGCACAGATACGCAGTATTTT